The entry below gives a single T cell receptor beta chain sequence along with its context. The data are from a study of control samples from healthy donors and cancer patients. Per germline, CDR1 SGHAT and CDR2 FQNNGV. V trimming: 5 bases; J trimming: 10 bases; junction bases outside the gene matches: 9. This CDR3 has 16 amino acids. Profiling relied on immunoSEQ multiplex PCR, and the TCRdb table lists in-frame clones only, not all of them. The top ten clones hold around 1.2% of a sample with about 120,000 clones, 85% to 90% of them seen once. The chain joins TRBV11-2 to TRBJ1-6; 12 bases align to TRBD1. The TCR was taken from a woman between 45 and 60 years old with colorectal cancer. The sample taken for sequencing was PBMCs. DNA of the CDR3: TGTGCCAGCAGCCTACCCGGGACAGGGGGCAGCTCACCCCTCCACTTT. Translating it yields CASSLPGTGGSSPLHF.